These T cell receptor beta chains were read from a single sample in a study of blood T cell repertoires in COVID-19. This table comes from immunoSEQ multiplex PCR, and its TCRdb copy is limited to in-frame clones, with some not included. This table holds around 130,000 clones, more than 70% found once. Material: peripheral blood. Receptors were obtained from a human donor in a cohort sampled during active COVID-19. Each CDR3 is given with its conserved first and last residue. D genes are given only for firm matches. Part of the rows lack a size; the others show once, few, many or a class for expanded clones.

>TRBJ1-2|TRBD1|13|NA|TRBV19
TGTGCCAGTAGTATTGGGACAGGCTATGGCTACACCTTC
CASSIGTGYGYTF
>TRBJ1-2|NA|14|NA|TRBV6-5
TGTGCCAGCAGTAACCCCCCCGACGGAGGAGGCTACACCTTC
CASSNPPDGGGYTF
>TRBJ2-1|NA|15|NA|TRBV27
TGTGCCAGCAGGCCTAGACAGATTAACTACAATGAGCAGTTCTTC
CASRPRQINYNEQFF
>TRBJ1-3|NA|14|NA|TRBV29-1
TGCAGCGTTGCGACAGCGAACTCTGGAAACACCATATATTTT
CSVATANSGNTIYF
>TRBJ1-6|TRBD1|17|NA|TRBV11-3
TGTGCCAGCAGCCACGCCCCCGACAGGGCGTATAATTCACCCCTCCACTTT
CASSHAPDRAYNSPLHF
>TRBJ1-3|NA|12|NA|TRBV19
TGTGCCAGTATTTCCTCGGGAAACACCATATATTTT
CASISSGNTIYF
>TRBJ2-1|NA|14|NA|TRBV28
TGTGCCAGCAGGTCGGGACTTTCCTACAATGAGCAGTTCTTC
CASRSGLSYNEQFF
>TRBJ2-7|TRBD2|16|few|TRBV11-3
TGTGCCAGCAGCTCTGCAGGGACTAGCGGGACTTACGAGCAGTACTTC
CASSSAGTSGTYEQYF
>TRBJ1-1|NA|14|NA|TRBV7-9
TGTGCCAGCAGCCGGACAGAGATGAACACTGAAGCTTTCTTT
CASSRTEMNTEAFF
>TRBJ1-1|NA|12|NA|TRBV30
TGTGCCTGGAACGGACAGATACGCCGGGCTTTCTTT
CAWNGQIRRAFF
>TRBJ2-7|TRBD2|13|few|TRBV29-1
TGCAGCGTTGAAAGCGGGGCCGCCTACGAGCAGTACTTC
CSVESGAAYEQYF
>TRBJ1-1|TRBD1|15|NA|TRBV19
TGTGCCAGTAGTATCCCCGGACAGGTCCACACTGAAGCTTTCTTT
CASSIPGQVHTEAFF
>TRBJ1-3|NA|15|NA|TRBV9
TGTGCCAGCAGCGAGCGGGGGGGAGCTGGAAACACCATATATTTT
CASSERGGAGNTIYF
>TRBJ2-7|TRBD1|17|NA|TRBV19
TGTGCCAGTAGTACCTTCTCGCTAGGGACAGGTGAGGCCGAGCAGTACTTC
CASSTFSLGTGEAEQYF
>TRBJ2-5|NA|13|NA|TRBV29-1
TGCAGCGTCCGGGATAGCGGACAAGAGACCCAGTACTTC
CSVRDSGQETQYF
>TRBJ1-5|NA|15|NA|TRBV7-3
TGTGCCAGCAGCCACAGTGATATGAGCAATCAGCCCCAGCATTTT
CASSHSDMSNQPQHF
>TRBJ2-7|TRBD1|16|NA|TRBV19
TGTGCCAGTAGTATAAAAGGGGACAGGGCTTACTACGAGCAGTACTTC
CASSIKGDRAYYEQYF
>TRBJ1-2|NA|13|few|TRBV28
TGTGCCAGCAAACCCGGCGGGGGCTATGGCTACACCTTC
CASKPGGGYGYTF
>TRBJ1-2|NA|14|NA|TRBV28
TGTGCCAGCAGTGCCTACAGGGAGGGGTATGGCTACACCTTC
CASSAYREGYGYTF
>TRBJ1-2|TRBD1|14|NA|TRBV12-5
TGTGCTAGTGGTGGCACAGGGGGAGACTATGGCTACACCTTC
CASGGTGGDYGYTF
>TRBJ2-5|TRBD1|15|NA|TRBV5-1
TGCGCCAGCAGCTTGCCAGGGGGCGGGCAAGAGACCCAGTACTTC
CASSLPGGGQETQYF
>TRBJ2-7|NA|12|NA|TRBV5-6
TGTGCCAGCAGCTTGGCCGGGAACGAGCAGTACTTC
CASSLAGNEQYF
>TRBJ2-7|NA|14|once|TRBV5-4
TGTGCCAGCAGCCCCAGGGCCTCACAGGGCGAGCAGTACTTC
CASSPRASQGEQYF
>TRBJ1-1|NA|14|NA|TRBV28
TGTGCCAGCAGAAAGGAGGGGCCGAACACTGAAGCTTTCTTT
CASRKEGPNTEAFF
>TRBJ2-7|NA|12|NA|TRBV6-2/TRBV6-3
TGTGCCAGCAGTTACCCCACTAGCACCCGGTACTTC
CASSYPTSTRYF
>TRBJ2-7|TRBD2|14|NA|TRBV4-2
TGTGCCAGCAGCCTTACGGGAGGTAGCAACGAGCAGTACTTC
CASSLTGGSNEQYF
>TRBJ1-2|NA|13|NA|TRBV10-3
TGTGCCATCAGTGGACTTGAAGCTCATGGCTACACCTTC
CAISGLEAHGYTF
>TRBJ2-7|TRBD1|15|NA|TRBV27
TGTGCCAGCAGTAGACGACAGGGGGCAGGCTACGAGCAGTACTTC
CASSRRQGAGYEQYF
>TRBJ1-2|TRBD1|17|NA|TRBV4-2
TGTGCCAGCAGCCCGGAAGAAACGACAGGGACTAACTATGGCTACACCTTC
CASSPEETTGTNYGYTF
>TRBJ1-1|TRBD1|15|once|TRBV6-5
TGTGCCAGCAGTACGGACAGGGCAAGGAACACTGAAGCTTTCTTT
CASSTDRARNTEAFF
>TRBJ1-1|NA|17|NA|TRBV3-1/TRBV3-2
TGTGCCAGCAGCCAAGGAGGTCATAAGTGGGTGAACACTGAAGCTTTCTTT
CASSQGGHKWVNTEAFF
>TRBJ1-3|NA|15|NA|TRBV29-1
TGCAGCGTTGAAGATGCGGGGGTGAGAGGAAACACCATATATTTT
CSVEDAGVRGNTIYF
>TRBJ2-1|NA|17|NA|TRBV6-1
TGTGCCAGCAGTGAATTGGGGCCGCACAGCTCCTACAATGAGCAGTTCTTC
CASSELGPHSSYNEQFF
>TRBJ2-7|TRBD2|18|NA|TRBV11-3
TGTGCCAGCAGCTTAGATCCTACTAGCGGGGGGGCGTCGTACGAGCAGTACTTC
CASSLDPTSGGASYEQYF
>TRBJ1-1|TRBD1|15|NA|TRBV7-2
TGTGCCAGCAGCAAAGTGGGACAGATGAACACTGAAGCTTTCTTT
CASSKVGQMNTEAFF
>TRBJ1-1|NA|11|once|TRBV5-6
TGTGCCAGCAGCTTGGTCAGTGAAGCTTTCTTT
CASSLVSEAFF
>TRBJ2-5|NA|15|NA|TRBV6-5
TGTGCCAGCAGTTACTCCGGAGGGGGCGCGGAGACCCAGTACTTC
CASSYSGGGAETQYF
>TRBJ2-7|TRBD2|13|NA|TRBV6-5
TGTGCCTTAGGAGGAGCGGGATCCTACGAGCAGTACTTC
CALGGAGSYEQYF
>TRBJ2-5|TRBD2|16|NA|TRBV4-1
TGCGCCAGCAGCCAAGAGACTAGCGGGTACCAAGAGACCCAGTACTTC
CASSQETSGYQETQYF
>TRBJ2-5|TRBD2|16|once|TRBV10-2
TGCGCCAGCAGCCCGACTAGCGGGGGGGGTACGGAGACCCAGTACTTC
CASSPTSGGGTETQYF
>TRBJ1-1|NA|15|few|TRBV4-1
TGCGCCAGCAGCGATAGCGTGGGTATGAACACTGAAGCTTTCTTT
CASSDSVGMNTEAFF
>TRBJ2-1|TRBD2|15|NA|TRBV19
TGTGCCAGTAGTATAGCCGGCACTAGCGGAAATGAGCAGTTCTTC
CASSIAGTSGNEQFF
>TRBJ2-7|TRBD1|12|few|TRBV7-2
TGTGCCAGCAGCGCGACAGGGGATGAGCAGTACTTC
CASSATGDEQYF
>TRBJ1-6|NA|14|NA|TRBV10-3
TGTGCCATCAGTGAGTTGGGGGCACGGTCACCCCTCCACTTT
CAISELGARSPLHF
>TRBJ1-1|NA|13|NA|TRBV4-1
TGCGCCAGCAGTCCTAGGGGTGACACTGAAGCTTTCTTT
CASSPRGDTEAFF
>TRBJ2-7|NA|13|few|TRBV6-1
TGTGCCAGCAGTGAAGGGACAAAGTACGAGCAGTACTTC
CASSEGTKYEQYF
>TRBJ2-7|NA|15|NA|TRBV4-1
TGCGCCAGCAGCCAAGACCCGGGGGAGAACTACGAGCAGTACTTC
CASSQDPGENYEQYF
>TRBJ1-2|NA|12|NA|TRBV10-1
TGCGCCAGCAGTGACTATGGCTATGGCTACACCTTC
CASSDYGYGYTF
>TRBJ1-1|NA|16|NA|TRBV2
TGTGCCAGCGGAAAGCCAACACGACAGGTGAACACTGAAGCTTTCTTT
CASGKPTRQVNTEAFF
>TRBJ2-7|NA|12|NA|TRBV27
TGTGCCAGCGAACCTACCCCCTCCGAGCAGTACTTC
CASEPTPSEQYF
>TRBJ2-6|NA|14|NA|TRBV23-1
TGCGCCATACCGGGAAAAGCTGGGGCCAACGTCCTGACTTTC
CAIPGKAGANVLTF
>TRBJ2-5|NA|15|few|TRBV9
TGTGCCAGCAGCGTAGAGGGTTCGACAGGAGAGACCCAGTACTTC
CASSVEGSTGETQYF
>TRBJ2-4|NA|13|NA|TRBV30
TGTGCCTTCTTCACTCTCGCCAAAAACATTCAGTACTTC
CAFFTLAKNIQYF
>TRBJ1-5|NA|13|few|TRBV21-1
TGTGCCAGCGTAGACAGGGTACCTCAGCCCCAGCATTTT
CASVDRVPQPQHF